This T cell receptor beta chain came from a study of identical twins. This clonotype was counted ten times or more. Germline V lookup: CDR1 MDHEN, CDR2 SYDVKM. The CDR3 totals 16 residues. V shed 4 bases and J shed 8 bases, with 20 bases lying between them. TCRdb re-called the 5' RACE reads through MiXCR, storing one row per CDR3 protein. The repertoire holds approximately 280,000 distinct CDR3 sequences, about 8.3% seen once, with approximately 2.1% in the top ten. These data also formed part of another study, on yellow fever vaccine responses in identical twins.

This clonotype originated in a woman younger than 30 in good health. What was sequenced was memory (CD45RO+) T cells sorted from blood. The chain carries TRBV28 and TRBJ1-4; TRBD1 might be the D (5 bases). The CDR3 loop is CASSSTPSRDGEKLFF. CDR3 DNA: TGTGCCAGCAGTTCGACCCCCTCCAGGGACGGCGAAAAACTGTTTTTT.